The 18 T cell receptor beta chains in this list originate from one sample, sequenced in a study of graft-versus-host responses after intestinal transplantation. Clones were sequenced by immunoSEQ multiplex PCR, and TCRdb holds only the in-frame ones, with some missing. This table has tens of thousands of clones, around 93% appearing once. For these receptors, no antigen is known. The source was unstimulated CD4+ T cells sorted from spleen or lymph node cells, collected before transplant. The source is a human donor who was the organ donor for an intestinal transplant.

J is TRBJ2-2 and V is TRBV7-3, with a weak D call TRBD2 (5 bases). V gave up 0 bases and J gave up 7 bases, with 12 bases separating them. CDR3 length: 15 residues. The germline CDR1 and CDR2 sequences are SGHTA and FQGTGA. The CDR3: CASSLTKEGGGELFF. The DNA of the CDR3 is TGTGCCAGCAGCTTAACGAAAGAGGGCGGCGGGGAGCTGTTTTTT.

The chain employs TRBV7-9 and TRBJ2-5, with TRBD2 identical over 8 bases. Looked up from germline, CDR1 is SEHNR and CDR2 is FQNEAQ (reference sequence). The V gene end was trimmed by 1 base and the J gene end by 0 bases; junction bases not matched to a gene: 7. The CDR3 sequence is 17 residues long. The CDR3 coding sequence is TGTGCCAGCAGCTTAGAATGGGGACTAGAGAACCAAGAGACCCAGTACTTC. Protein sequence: CASSLEWGLENQETQYF.

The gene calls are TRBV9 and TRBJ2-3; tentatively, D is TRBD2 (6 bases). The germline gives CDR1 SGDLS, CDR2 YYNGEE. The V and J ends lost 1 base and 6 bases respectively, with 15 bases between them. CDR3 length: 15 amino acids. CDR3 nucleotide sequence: TGTGCCAGCAGCGTACTCTCTGCGGGGAGGGATACGCAGTATTTT. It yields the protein CASSVLSAGRDTQYF.

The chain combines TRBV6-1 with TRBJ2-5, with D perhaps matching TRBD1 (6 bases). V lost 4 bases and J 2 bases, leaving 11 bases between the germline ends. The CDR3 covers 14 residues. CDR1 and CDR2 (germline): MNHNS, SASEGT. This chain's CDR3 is CASSVRDKQETQYF. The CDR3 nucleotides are TGTGCCAGCAGTGTCCGGGACAAACAAGAGACCCAGTACTTC.

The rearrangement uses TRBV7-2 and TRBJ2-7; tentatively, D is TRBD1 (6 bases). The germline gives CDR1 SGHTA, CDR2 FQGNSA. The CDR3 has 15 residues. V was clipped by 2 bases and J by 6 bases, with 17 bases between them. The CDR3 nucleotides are TGTGCCAGCAGCTTAACAGGGATTTATGGACGCGAGCAGTACTTC. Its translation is CASSLTGIYGREQYF.

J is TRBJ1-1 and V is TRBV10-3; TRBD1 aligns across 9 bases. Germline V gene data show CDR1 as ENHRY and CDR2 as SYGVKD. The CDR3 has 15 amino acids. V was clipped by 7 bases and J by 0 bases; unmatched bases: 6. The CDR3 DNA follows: TGTGCCATCAAGGGGACAGGGAGCCTGAACACTGAAGCTTTCTTT. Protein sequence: CAIKGTGSLNTEAFF.

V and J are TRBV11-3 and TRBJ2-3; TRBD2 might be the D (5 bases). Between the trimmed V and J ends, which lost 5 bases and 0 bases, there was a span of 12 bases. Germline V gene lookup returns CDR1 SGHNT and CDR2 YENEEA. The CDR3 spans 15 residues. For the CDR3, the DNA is TGTGCCAGCAGCCGAGGGTTTACTAGCACAGATACGCAGTATTTT. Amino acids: CASSRGFTSTDTQYF.

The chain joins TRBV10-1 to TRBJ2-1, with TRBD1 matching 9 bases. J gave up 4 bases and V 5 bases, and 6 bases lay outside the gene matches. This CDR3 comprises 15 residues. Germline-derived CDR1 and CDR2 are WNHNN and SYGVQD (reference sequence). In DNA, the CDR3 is TGCGCCAGCAGTTCAGGACAGGGGATATACAATGAGCAGTTCTTC. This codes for CASSSGQGIYNEQFF.

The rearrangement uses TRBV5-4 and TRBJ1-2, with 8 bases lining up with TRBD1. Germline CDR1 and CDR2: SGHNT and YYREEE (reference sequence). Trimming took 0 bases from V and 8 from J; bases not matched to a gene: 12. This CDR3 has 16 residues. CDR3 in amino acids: CASSLDPGQVYSGYTF. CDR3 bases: TGTGCCAGCAGCTTGGATCCGGGACAGGTTTATTCAGGCTACACCTTC.

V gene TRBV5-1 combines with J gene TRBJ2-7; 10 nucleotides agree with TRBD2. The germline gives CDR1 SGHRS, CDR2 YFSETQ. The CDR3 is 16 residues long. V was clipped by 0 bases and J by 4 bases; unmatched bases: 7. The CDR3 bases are TGCGCCAGCAGCTTGGGATCCAGCGGGGGGGGATACGAGCAGTACTTC. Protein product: CASSLGSSGGGYEQYF. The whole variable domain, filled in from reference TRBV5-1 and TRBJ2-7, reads KAGVTQTPRYLIKTRGQQVTLSCSPISGHRSVSWYQQTPGQGLQFLFEYFSETQRNKGNFPGRFSGRQFSNSRSEMNVSTLELGDSALYLCASSLGSSGGGYEQYFGPGTRLTVT.

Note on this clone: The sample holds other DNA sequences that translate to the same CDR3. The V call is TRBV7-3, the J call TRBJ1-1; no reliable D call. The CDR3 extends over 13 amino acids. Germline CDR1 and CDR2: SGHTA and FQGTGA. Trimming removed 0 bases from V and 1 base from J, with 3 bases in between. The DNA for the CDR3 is TGTGCCAGCAGCTTAACTAGGAACACTGAAGCTTTCTTT. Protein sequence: CASSLTRNTEAFF.

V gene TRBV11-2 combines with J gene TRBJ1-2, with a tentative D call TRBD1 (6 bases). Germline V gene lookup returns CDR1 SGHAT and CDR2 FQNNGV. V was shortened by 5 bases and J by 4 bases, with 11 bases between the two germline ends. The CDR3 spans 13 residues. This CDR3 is CASSPDSFYGYTF. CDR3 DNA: TGTGCCAGCAGCCCGGACAGCTTCTATGGCTACACCTTC.

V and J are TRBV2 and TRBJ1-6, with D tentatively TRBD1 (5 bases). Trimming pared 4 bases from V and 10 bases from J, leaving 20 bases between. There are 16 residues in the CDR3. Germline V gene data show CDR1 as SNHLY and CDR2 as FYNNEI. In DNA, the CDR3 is TGTGCCAGCAGTGTCCAATCGACAGTCCTGGGGTCACCCCTCCACTTT. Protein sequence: CASSVQSTVLGSPLHF. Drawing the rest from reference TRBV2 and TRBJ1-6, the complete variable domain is EPEVTQTPSHQVTQMGQEVILRCVPISNHLYFYWYRQILGQKVEFLVSFYNNEISEKSEIFDDQFSVERPDGSNFTLKIRSTKLEDSAMYFCASSVQSTVLGSPLHFGNGTRLTVT.

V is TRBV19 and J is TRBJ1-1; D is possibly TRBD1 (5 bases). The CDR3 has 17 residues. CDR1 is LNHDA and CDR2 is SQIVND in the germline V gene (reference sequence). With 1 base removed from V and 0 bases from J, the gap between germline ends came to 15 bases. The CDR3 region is CASSIVVGWGLNTEAFF. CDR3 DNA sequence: TGTGCCAGTAGTATAGTGGTAGGTTGGGGCCTGAACACTGAAGCTTTCTTT.

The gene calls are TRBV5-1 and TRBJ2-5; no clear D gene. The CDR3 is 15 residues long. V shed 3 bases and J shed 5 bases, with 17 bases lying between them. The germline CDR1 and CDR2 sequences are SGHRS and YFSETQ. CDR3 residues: CASSSGSSTVETQYF. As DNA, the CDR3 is TGCGCCAGCAGCTCTGGTTCTAGTACTGTGGAGACCCAGTACTTC.

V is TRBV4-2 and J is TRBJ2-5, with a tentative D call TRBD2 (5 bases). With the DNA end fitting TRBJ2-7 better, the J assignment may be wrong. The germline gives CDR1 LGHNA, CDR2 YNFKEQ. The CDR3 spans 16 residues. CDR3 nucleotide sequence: TGTGCCAGCAGCCAACCCTCAGGAGGAAACTCCTACGAGCAGTACTTC. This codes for CASSQPSGGNSYEQYF.

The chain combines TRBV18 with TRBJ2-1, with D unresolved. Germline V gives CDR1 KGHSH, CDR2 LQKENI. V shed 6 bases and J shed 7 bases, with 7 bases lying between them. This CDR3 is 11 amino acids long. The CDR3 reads CASSPENEQFF. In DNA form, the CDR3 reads TGTGCCAGCTCCCCCGAGAATGAGCAGTTCTTC.

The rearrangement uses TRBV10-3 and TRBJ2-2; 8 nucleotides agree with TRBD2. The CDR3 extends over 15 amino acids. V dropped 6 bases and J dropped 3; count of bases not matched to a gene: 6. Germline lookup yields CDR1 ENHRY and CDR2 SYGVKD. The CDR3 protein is CAIRNRGGDTGELFF. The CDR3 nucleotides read TGTGCCATCAGAAACCGGGGGGGAGACACCGGGGAGCTGTTTTTT.